A single sample gave rise to the 4 T cell receptor beta chains below, sequenced in a study of patients and donors after allogeneic stem cell transplantation. From the RT-PCR reads, TCRdb called clonotypes with MiXCR, one entry per CDR3 protein. The sample holds hundreds of thousands of distinct CDR3 sequences; around 16% are singletons and the top ten take 7.2%. The specimen was blood, either unsorted or a sorted T cell fraction (not recorded which). All receptors derive from a human donor who was either an allogeneic HSCT recipient or a stem cell or donor lymphocyte infusion donor (not recorded which). It is not recorded whose cells these are; they may come from a transplant donor.

There are a few counts of this clonotype. This chain joins TRBV10-2 and TRBJ1-4; 9 bases fit TRBD1. The trim removed 7 bases at V and 1 base at J, leaving 7 bases unmatched. In germline, CDR1 is WSHSY, CDR2 SAAADI. The CDR3 length is 16 residues. The CDR3 spells CASNGQGRGTNEKLFF. CDR3 sequence (DNA): TGCGCCAGCAATGGACAGGGGCGGGGAACTAATGAAAAACTGTTTTTT.

The chain is built from TRBV18 and TRBJ2-1; 7 bases map to TRBD1. The V gene end was trimmed by 2 bases and the J gene end by 9 bases; junction bases not matched to a gene: 7. CDR3 length: 14 residues. CDR1 and CDR2 from the germline V gene are KGHSH and LQKENI. CDR3 residues: CASSPNNRGSEQFF. In DNA form, the CDR3 reads TGTGCCAGCTCACCAAACAACAGGGGAAGTGAGCAGTTCTTC.

This clonotype was seen only a few times. The rearrangement joins TRBV29-1 to TRBJ2-7; 10 bases fit TRBD1. V was pared by 4 bases and J by 3 bases, with 6 bases of the junction left unmatched. There are 14 residues in the CDR3. CDR1 is SQVTM and CDR2 is ANQGSEA in the germline V gene. This CDR3 reads CSVAGGTGVYEQYF. The CDR3, as DNA: TGCAGCGTTGCCGGCGGGACAGGGGTCTACGAGCAGTACTTC.

This clonotype turned up a few times. V and J are TRBV14 and TRBJ2-1; no clear D gene. CDR1 is SGHDN, CDR2 FVKESK, per germline. V lost 1 base to trimming and J lost 8 bases, with 18 bases between them. The CDR3 loop spans 16 amino acids. CDR3 sequence reads: CASSQVRRSGMHEQFF. CDR3 DNA: TGTGCCAGCAGCCAAGTTAGGCGGTCAGGAATGCATGAGCAGTTCTTC.